This is a list of T cell receptor beta chains from one sample in a study of blood T cell repertoires in COVID-19. Generated by immunoSEQ multiplex PCR, the TCRdb table keeps only in-frame clones and is missing some. This sample has some 96,000 clones, with around 85% found just once. Material for sequencing was peripheral blood. All receptors derive from a man in his fifties or sixties with active or convalescent COVID-19. CDR3s include the opening cysteine and the closing phenylalanine or tryptophan. A D gene is named only where the DNA matches it firmly. Expanded clones get a size class; other rows say once, few or many, or leave the size out.

TGCAGCGTTGGTCAGGGGCGGAATTCACCCCTCCACTTT	CSVGQGRNSPLHF	TRBJ1-6	.	.	TRBV29-1
TGTGCCACCATGGAGGGTATGGGCAATCAGCCCCAGCATTTT	CATMEGMGNQPQHF	TRBJ1-5	.	.	TRBV24-1
TGTGCCAGCAGCCCCACACAGGACGCTTTCCCCTTC	CASSPTQDAFPF	TRBJ1-2	.	.	TRBV6-4
TGTGCCAGCAGCATCCACAGACAGGGATCCGAGCAGTACTTC	CASSIHRQGSEQYF	TRBJ2-7	TRBD1	.	TRBV11-3
TGTGCCAGCTCTAAGACAGCTAACTATGGCTACACCTTC	CASSKTANYGYTF	TRBJ1-2	.	.	TRBV27
TGCGCCAGCAGCTTCGAGTATGGGGCGGGACAGTCTCACAATGAGCAGTTCTTC	CASSFEYGAGQSHNEQFF	TRBJ2-1	.	.	TRBV5-1
TGTGCCAGCAGCCGGCCCGGGACTAGCGGCCACAATGAGCAGTTCTTC	CASSRPGTSGHNEQFF	TRBJ2-1	TRBD2	once	TRBV4-2
TGTGCCAGCAGCTTAATAGGAGGCGAGCAGTACTTC	CASSLIGGEQYF	TRBJ2-7	.	.	TRBV7-3
TGTGCCAGCAATCGCGGATTGAGCTCCTACGAGCAGTACTTC	CASNRGLSSYEQYF	TRBJ2-7	.	.	TRBV6-5
TGTGCCAGCAGTGAACAGGGAGGCGAGACCCAGTACTTC	CASSEQGGETQYF	TRBJ2-5	.	.	TRBV6-1
TGTGCCAGCACCCTCTCCAGGGAAGCTTTCTTT	CASTLSREAFF	TRBJ1-1	.	.	TRBV28
TGTGCCAGCAGCCGCGGACAGGGCTACGAGCAGTACTTC	CASSRGQGYEQYF	TRBJ2-7	TRBD1	.	TRBV11-2
TGTGCCAGCAGTTACACACAGGGTAACGGCTACACCTTC	CASSYTQGNGYTF	TRBJ1-2	.	once	TRBV6-5
TGTGCCAGTAACGGTCGAAGCAATCAGCCCCAGCATTTT	CASNGRSNQPQHF	TRBJ1-5	.	.	TRBV19
TGTGCCAGCAGTTTTGCGCCAGATACGCAGTATTTT	CASSFAPDTQYF	TRBJ2-3	.	.	TRBV2
TGTGCCACCGCCCTACTAGCGAGCCGCACAGATACGCAGTATTTT	CATALLASRTDTQYF	TRBJ2-3	TRBD2	.	TRBV15
TGCGCCAGCAGCTCCGATATTTCTAGCGTAGCCACAGATACGCAGTATTTT	CASSSDISSVATDTQYF	TRBJ2-3	.	.	TRBV5-1
TGCGCCAGCAGCTTGGGGGACAGGGCAGATACGCAGTATTTT	CASSLGDRADTQYF	TRBJ2-3	TRBD1	.	TRBV5-1
TGCGCCAGCAGCCAAGATCCGGGGTTAGTAAACATTCAGTACTTC	CASSQDPGLVNIQYF	TRBJ2-4	.	.	TRBV4-1
TGTGCCAGCAAAATGGGGCCGCAATACGAGCAGTACTTC	CASKMGPQYEQYF	TRBJ2-7	.	.	TRBV5-6
TGTGCCAGCAGCCCCCCGACTAGCTCATATACGCAGTATTTT	CASSPPTSSYTQYF	TRBJ2-3	TRBD2	once	TRBV7-9
TGTGCCAGCAGTGCCCCACACCGGGACAGCGGAGAGACCCAGTACTTC	CASSAPHRDSGETQYF	TRBJ2-5	TRBD1	.	TRBV6-1